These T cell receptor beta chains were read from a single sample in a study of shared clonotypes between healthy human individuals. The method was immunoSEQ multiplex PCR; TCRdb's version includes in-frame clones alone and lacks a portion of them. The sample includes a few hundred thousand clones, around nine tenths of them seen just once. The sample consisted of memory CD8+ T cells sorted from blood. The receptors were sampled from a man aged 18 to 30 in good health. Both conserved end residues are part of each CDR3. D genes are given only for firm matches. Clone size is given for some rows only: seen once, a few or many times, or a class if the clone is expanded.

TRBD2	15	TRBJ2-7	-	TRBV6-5	CASSFLSGRAYEQYF	TGTGCCAGCAGTTTCCTCAGCGGGAGGGCCTACGAGCAGTACTTC
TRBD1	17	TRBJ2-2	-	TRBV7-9	CASSPRTGKGGVGELFF	TGTGCCAGCAGCCCCCGGACAGGGAAAGGGGGAGTCGGGGAGCTGTTTTTT
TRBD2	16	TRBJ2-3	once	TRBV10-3	CAISEGTSGAGDTQYF	TGTGCCATCAGTGAGGGGACTAGCGGGGCAGGGGATACGCAGTATTTT
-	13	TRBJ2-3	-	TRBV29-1	CSTQAPNTDTQYF	TGCAGCACTCAGGCGCCGAACACAGATACGCAGTATTTT
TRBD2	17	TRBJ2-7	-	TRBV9	CASSPSAASGNSYEQYF	TGTGCCAGCAGCCCCTCGGCGGCTAGCGGGAACTCCTACGAGCAGTACTTC
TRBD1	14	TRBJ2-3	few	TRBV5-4	CASSNHRGADTQYF	TGTGCCAGCAGCAACCACAGGGGGGCAGATACGCAGTATTTT
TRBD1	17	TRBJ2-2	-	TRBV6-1	CASSVHPGQAWTGELFF	TGTGCCAGCAGTGTCCACCCCGGACAGGCGTGGACCGGGGAGCTGTTTTTT
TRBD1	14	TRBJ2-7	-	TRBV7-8	CASSLANRGNEQYF	TGTGCCAGCAGCTTAGCGAACAGGGGAAACGAGCAGTACTTC
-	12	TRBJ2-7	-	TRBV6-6	CASSSATDEQYF	TGTGCCAGCAGTTCCGCGACAGACGAGCAGTACTTC
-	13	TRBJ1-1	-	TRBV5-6	CASRLRGSTEAFF	TGTGCCAGCAGGCTGAGGGGAAGCACTGAAGCTTTCTTT
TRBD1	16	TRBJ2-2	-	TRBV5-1	CASSFRTGQNTGELFF	TGCGCCAGCAGCTTCCGGACAGGTCAGAACACCGGGGAGCTGTTTTTT
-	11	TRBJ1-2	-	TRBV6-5	CASRQAGGYTF	TGTGCCAGCAGACAGGCGGGGGGCTACACCTTC
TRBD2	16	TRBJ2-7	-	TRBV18	CASSSGWLAGVYEQYF	TGTGCCAGCTCATCAGGCTGGCTAGCGGGAGTCTACGAGCAGTACTTC
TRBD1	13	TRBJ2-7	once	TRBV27	CASSLGTGYEQYF	TGTGCCAGCAGTCTGGGGACAGGCTACGAGCAGTACTTC
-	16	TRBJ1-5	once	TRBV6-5	CASSYSRDFLNQPQHF	TGTGCCAGCAGTTACTCGCGGGACTTCCTCAATCAGCCCCAGCATTTT
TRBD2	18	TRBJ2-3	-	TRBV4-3	CASSQASTSAHHTDTQYF	TGCGCCAGCAGCCAAGCCTCCACTAGCGCACACCACACAGATACGCAGTATTTT